This T cell receptor (beta chain) was identified during a study of blood T cell repertoires in COVID-19. The wider study: Specimens from acute and convalescent COVID-19 originated in the United States, Italy and Spain. Sources were T cells, B-cell-depleted T cells, or PBMCs; the material itself was cDNA or gDNA.

How the authors handled the data: Reference gene primer amplification gave nucleated cell count estimates. Sequencing was performed with immunoSEQ multiplex PCR; in TCRdb, only in-frame clones are kept and a portion is missing. V and J calls and clone size are as listed in that table; D and trimming were resolved from the DNA. The sample records about 110,000 clones, about 84% being singletons. Sequenced sample: peripheral blood. This TCR was sampled from a woman aged 55-69 years with acute or convalescent COVID-19.

The CDR3: CAGGTGINQPQHF. The CDR3 DNA sequence: TGTGCGGGCGGGACAGGGATAAATCAGCCCCAGCATTTT. The V and J genes are TRBV28 and TRBJ1-5; TRBD1 aligns across 9 bases. Germline V gene sequence: CDR1 MDHEN, CDR2 SYDVKM. The length of the CDR3 is 13 residues.